What follows describes a single TCR beta chain. Its cognate antigen has yet to be identified. No base quality values were provided; no much bigger clone lies one nucleotide off. The data are from a study of cytomegalovirus exposure and HLA in healthy donors (dated 2017 in TCRdb). Notes on the research overall: In an earlier analysis of approximately 500 of the donors, approximately 260 Gb of sequence data and 90 million to 120 million unique TCR beta sequences from 180 million or so T cells were reported. The study aimed to test whether cataloging public T cell receptors could reveal signatures of past pathogen exposure. A later genetic analysis took genome-wide SNP genotypes for about 55% of the roughly 700 donors and used that subset as a discovery cohort. Besides the first cohort of roughly 640 subjects, a separate validation cohort made up of roughly 120 different subjects was used. Donor age, sex, ethnicity and CMV serostatus were compiled together with the repertoire data. An early release that covered more than 550 HLA-typed donors contained around 330 gigabases of sequencing data and 75 million to 100 million unique TCR sequences. Among some 400 genotyped donors of the cohort, an average of approximately 250,000 unique TCR beta nucleotide sequences were sequenced per donor, around 20% of them non-productive. A later analysis re-examined previously published TCR beta repertoires from just over 650 donors and added high-resolution HLA genotyping to investigate patterns of TCR occurrence. Among the roughly 390 genotyped donors, 81% belonged to the genetic ancestry cluster associated with self-reported Caucasian donors. Every discovery cohort repertoire had been produced on one sequencing platform. The T cell repertoires of under 700 subjects were profiled by immunosequencing and related to cytomegalovirus serostatus. Roughly 5 DR-DQ haplotypes were handled as single units for association and clustering, since linkage in the cohort was strong. An earlier analysis of approximately 500 of the donors applied high-throughput TCR beta sequencing to assess whether each TCR beta V gene segment acted as functional or pseudogenic. Typing coverage differed by locus: A, B, C, DRB1 and DQB1 were typed in roughly 620-630 donors, DQA1 in around 500, DPA1 in some 610, and DPB1 in 400 to 490. Rather than drawing on any new phenotypic data, the later analysis identified candidate immune exposures from TCR beta sequences and the way those sequences occurred across donors. Class I and class II HLA loci were covered by the typing at four-digit resolution. To predict cytomegalovirus infection status, the study combined high-throughput TCR immunosequencing, statistical association of individual TCRs with disease status, and machine learning.

On the study overall, not on this receptor specifically: A later analysis reported that several top co-occurrence clusters appeared linked to parvovirus B19, influenza, CMV and Epstein-Barr virus. Because counts were too low, approximately 15 rarely observed V segments, including chromosome 9 orphons, were excluded from the earlier analysis of some 540 of the donors. A cluster of highly shared sequence variants was judged likely to be a technical artifact of the sequencing pipeline. Some IMGT-functional V segments, including TRBV6-2 and TRBV6-3, could not be distinguished by the 87-base-pair reads and were therefore excluded. In an earlier analysis of around 600 of the donors, most TCR beta V segments appeared in productive rearrangements about 87% or about 30% of the time, broadly matching IMGT annotations. A later analysis found that HLA-associated TCR beta chains were more clonally expanded and had lower generation probabilities than equally common non-associated chains. In a later analysis, about 17,000 TCR beta sequences were associated with specific HLA alleles at a false discovery rate of 0.05. A later genetic analysis reported fewer N-insertions in productive TCRs among donors in an Asian-associated ancestry cluster than the roughly 700-donor mean. For the cohort, immune exposure information was limited to CMV serostatus. Strong co-occurrence of HLA alleles, especially DR and DQ, made assigning TCR associations to individual alleles difficult. Roughly uniform sequencing depth across donors was assumed in presence/absence analyses, although this assumption may not hold. This cohort had only TCR beta chains sequenced, and the lack of alpha or paired-chain data limited which features could be detected. Correlated functional status among segregating V segments might be attributable to linkage disequilibrium, but an unknown experimental factor could not be ruled out. Most TCR sequences were observed very rarely across donors, whereas some public TCRs were present in many individuals. A few of the identified cytomegalovirus-associated TCR beta chains were confirmed in vitro to be specific for cytomegalovirus antigens. HLA typing was unavailable for some donors at each locus, so association tests used only the typed subset. An association between a missense DCLRE1C variant and V-gene and J-gene trimming of TCR beta chains was found in a later genetic analysis and replicated in an independent cohort. The study gave a list of over 150 TCR beta chains associated with cytomegalovirus. It was suggested by the authors that the approach could potentially be generalized to other disease states and immunological phenotypes. Most CMV-associated TCR beta chains appeared to be HLA-restricted in a later analysis, and the HLA associations seemed to be driven largely by CMV exposure. A further reported finding was that TCR beta sequences accurately predicted the HLA-A and HLA-B alleles for most subjects in the first cohort. The classifier was reported to diagnose cytomegalovirus status with high specificity and sensitivity in both the original cohort and the validation cohort. In a later analysis, TCR association rates were found to vary across HLA loci, with the most associated TCRs seen for DRB1 alleles and the fewest for HLA-C alleles.

CDR1 and CDR2 were assigned from the germline V gene (reference sequence) as SGHNT and YYREEE. Spanning cysteine to phenylalanine, the CDR3 consists of 15 amino acids. Here the CDR3 DNA is all that survives: 45 bases in frame from base 1. The V end gives up 0 bases and the J end 2 bases, leaving 4 bases in the junction not matched to a gene. Preparation of the library involved the immunoSEQ multiplex PCR assay. For the multiplex PCR, a mixture combining 60 forward primers for TCR Vbeta segments and 13 reverse primers for TCR Jbeta segments was used. A multiplex PCR assay on genomic DNA amplified the CDR3 region of rearranged TCR beta genes. The amplified TCR beta libraries were sequenced on the Illumina HiSeq System as 87-base-pair reads. On the authors' methods: In a later analysis, about 80 million unique TCR beta chains were counted across the 650 to 750 repertoires, and roughly 11 million of these chains were shared by at least two donors. A nearest-neighbor algorithm error-corrected the raw reads and collapsed the reads into unique sequences, merging closely related sequences to remove PCR and sequencing errors. CDR3 sequences were aligned to IMGT reference sequences to assign V, D and J gene segments. For a sequence to be retained, a match of at least six nucleotides was required to both a V gene segment and a J gene segment. Rearrangements were classified as productive when the CDR3 lacked stop codons and remained in frame with V and J, and all other rearrangements were classified as non-productive. Following IMGT convention, CDR3 was defined as the stretch from the second conserved V-encoded cysteine up to the conserved J-encoded phenylalanine. Sequences without an unambiguous match to a single V gene segment were excluded from the earlier analysis of several hundred of the donors. An earlier analysis of about 600 of the donors called V segments functional above 56.7% productive rearrangements and segregating when the between-donor standard deviation exceeded 5%. To diagnose cytomegalovirus status from the catalog of TCR beta chain sequences, a statistical classification framework was built. In a later analysis, TCR nucleotide sequences were compared against IMGT/GENE-DB human TR gene sequences so that V and J genes could be assigned. Using the TCRdist pipeline, a later analysis assigned CDR3 sequences along with most-parsimonious VDJ recombination scenarios. In a later analysis, each TCR beta chain was defined by its CDR3 amino acid sequence together with its V-gene family, and reads lacking a unique V-gene family were excluded. In a later analysis, around 650 highly shared, low-generation-probability nucleotide sequences were removed to address suspected cross-contamination and a sequencing artifact. For each public chain, a later analysis derived a clonal expansion index from normalized ranks of inferred template counts within each repertoire. A later analysis computed generation probabilities with a VDJ recombination model fitted to out-of-frame rearrangements, and checked the results against IGoR. In a later analysis, TCR-TCR, TCR-HLA and TCR-CMV co-occurrence was scored with hypergeometric tests, and a repertoire-size bias correction was applied to TCR pairs. To estimate false discovery rates, a later analysis permuted the HLA or CMV assignments 20 times. In a later analysis, co-occurring TCRs were grouped using DBSCAN, and TCRdist sequence similarity was added for clustering within HLA-allele-positive subsets. Repertoires with fewer than 30,000 or more than 120,000 public chains, plus five repertoires with anomalous nucleotide sharing, were excluded from co-occurrence clustering. TCRdb provides this immuneACCESS table in a form limited to in-frame rearrangements. Some clones are lacking; in checked studies, under half of them reflect an unresolved V gene, and why the rest are absent is not known. The DNA was the basis for D and trimming; V, J and clone size are from that table. Counted in this sample were roughly 180,000 clones; around 75% of them appeared once. The ten largest clones take up about 3% of the sample.

The cohort was made up of approximately 700 healthy bone marrow donors. Cohort members were all nominally healthy when sampled, although unrecorded immune exposures were likely present. The donor tested CMV seronegative, placing the donor among the approximately 360 seronegative members of the cohort. A peripheral blood sample was provided by each donor, and peripheral blood mononuclear cells were used for TCR beta sequencing. The Qiagen DNeasy Blood Extraction Kit was used to extract genomic DNA from the blood cell samples. The TCR comes from a male donor in good health and CMV-seronegative. Specimen: PBMCs. Rearrangement joined TRBV5-4 to TRBJ1-2; the junction holds 7 bases that match TRBD1. Here is the DNA: TGTGCCAGCAGCTTGGTGAGGGGGCTAAACTATGGCTACACCTTC. Translated, it reads CASSLVRGLNYGYTF.